This T cell receptor (beta chain) was captured in a study of T cells in Graves' hyperthyroidism and ophthalmopathy. General study findings and limits: Most thyroid clonotypes that were expanded above 0.001 also turned up in blood.

The CDR3 runs 15 residues. The germline V and J ends were trimmed by 1 base and 2 bases, with 12 bases remaining between them. Germline CDR1 and CDR2: MGHRA and YSYEKL. As for this clonotype: What it binds is unknown.

Extraction of PBMCs used 10 ml of fresh peripheral blood. Using RNA transcripts as the source, TCR beta CDR3 regions were amplified. HTBI primers drove first-round RT-PCR of the TCR CDR3. TCRdb re-called the multiplex PCR reads through MiXCR, storing one row per CDR3 protein. Of 300,000 or so distinct CDR3 sequences listed, over 15% are singletons. The V and J genes are TRBV4-1 and TRBJ2-7; D not resolved. This receptor was identified in a woman in her sixties with Graves' ophthalmopathy. Sequenced sample: blood. Here the CDR3 DNA reads TGCGCCAGCAGCCAAGGTAATGGGTGGGCCTACGAGCAGTACTTC. This codes for CASSQGNGWAYEQYF.